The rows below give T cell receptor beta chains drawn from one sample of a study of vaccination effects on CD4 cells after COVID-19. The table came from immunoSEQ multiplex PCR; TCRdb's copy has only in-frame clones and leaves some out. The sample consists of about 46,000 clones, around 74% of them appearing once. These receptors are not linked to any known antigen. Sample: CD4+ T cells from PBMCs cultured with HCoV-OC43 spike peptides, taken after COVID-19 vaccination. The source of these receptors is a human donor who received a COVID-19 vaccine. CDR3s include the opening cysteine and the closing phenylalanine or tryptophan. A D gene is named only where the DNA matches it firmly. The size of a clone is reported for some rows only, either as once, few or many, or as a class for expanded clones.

TGTGCCTGGAATCGACAGGGGAGGACACCCCTCCACTTT	CAWNRQGRTPLHF	TRBV30	TRBJ1-6	.	TRBD1
TGTGCCAGCAGGGGGGGACAGACTCATTCAGCCCTCCACTTT	CASRGGQTHSALHF	TRBV25-1	TRBJ1-6	.	TRBD1
TGCGCCAGCAGCAGTCTCCCGGGACGGATGAACACTGAAGCTTTCTTT	CASSSLPGRMNTEAFF	TRBV5-1	TRBJ1-1	.	.
TGTGCCAGCAGTTACGGATTAGGGAGTGTAGCTTTCTTT	CASSYGLGSVAFF	TRBV6-6	TRBJ1-1	few	.
TGCGCCAGCAGTTCACAGGGGGGTGTCACTGAAGCTTTCTTT	CASSSQGGVTEAFF	TRBV10-2	TRBJ1-1	.	TRBD1
TGTGCCAGCAGCCTAGATGGGGGAGCAACTAATGAAAAACTGTTTTTT	CASSLDGGATNEKLFF	TRBV7-9	TRBJ1-4	.	.
TGTGCCAGCAGCTTGGCCGGGTTGAACAGGGACGCTTTCTTT	CASSLAGLNRDAFF	TRBV5-4	TRBJ1-1	.	.
TGTGCCAGCATCGCGGGGACTAGCGGAGATACGCAGTATTTT	CASIAGTSGDTQYF	TRBV11-2	TRBJ2-3	.	TRBD2
TGTGCCAGCAGTGAATCGGGGAACTATGGCTACACCTTC	CASSESGNYGYTF	TRBV25-1	TRBJ1-2	.	.
TGTGCCAGCGCCCGGGAGGGATACACCGGGGAGCTGTTTTTT	CASAREGYTGELFF	TRBV5-5	TRBJ2-2	once	TRBD2
TGTGCCACCAGCAGAGATAACCAGGCTGGGGGGGAGCTGTTTTTT	CATSRDNQAGGELFF	TRBV15	TRBJ2-2	.	.
TGCGCCAGCAGCTTGACAGGGGCTTCCTACACAGATACGCAGTATTTT	CASSLTGASYTDTQYF	TRBV5-1	TRBJ2-3	.	TRBD1
TGTGCCAGCAGTTACCTAGGGACAGACACTGAAGCTTTCTTT	CASSYLGTDTEAFF	TRBV6-5	TRBJ1-1	.	TRBD1
TGTGCCAGCAGCCAAGAAATAAGCACAGATACGCAGTATTTT	CASSQEISTDTQYF	TRBV14	TRBJ2-3	.	.
TGTGCCAGCAGCTTAGCGTCGGCGGGGGTGGTCGGGGAGCTGTTTTTT	CASSLASAGVVGELFF	TRBV7-6	TRBJ2-2	.	TRBD2
TGTGCCAGCAGTTACTCGACTAACAAGTACAATGAGCAGTTCTTC	CASSYSTNKYNEQFF	TRBV6-5	TRBJ2-1	.	.
TGTGCCAGCAGCCCCCCTGAGGTGGAGACCCAGTACTTC	CASSPPEVETQYF	TRBV7-9	TRBJ2-5	.	.
TGTGCCAGCAGCCAAGATTCAGGACTAGGGGAAGAAACCCAGTACTTC	CASSQDSGLGEETQYF	TRBV3-1/TRBV3-2	TRBJ2-5	.	TRBD2
TGCGCCAGCAGCTTGGGGGATTTAAGAGGAAACACCATATATTTT	CASSLGDLRGNTIYF	TRBV5-1	TRBJ1-3	.	.
TGCGCCAGCAGTCCGCTTGCAACTAATGAAAAACTGTTTTTT	CASSPLATNEKLFF	TRBV5-1	TRBJ1-4	.	.
TGTGCCAGCAGCTTATTGGCGGAAGAGACCCAGTACTTC	CASSLLAEETQYF	TRBV7-7	TRBJ2-5	once	.
TGTGCCAGCAGTGGGACAGTCACTGAAGCTTTCTTT	CASSGTVTEAFF	TRBV2	TRBJ1-1	.	.
TGTGCCAGCCTTGGACAGTGGAACTATGGCTACACCTTC	CASLGQWNYGYTF	TRBV4-2	TRBJ1-2	.	.
TGTGCCAGCAGCTTAGGACAGTGGGCTGAAGCTTTCTTT	CASSLGQWAEAFF	TRBV7-9	TRBJ1-1	.	.
TGTGCCAGCAGTTACGTGGGTTCTGGGGCCAACGTCCTGACTTTC	CASSYVGSGANVLTF	TRBV6-6	TRBJ2-6	.	.
TGTGCCAGTGACCACCACAGGGTCGATAGCAATCAGCCCCAGCATTTT	CASDHHRVDSNQPQHF	TRBV19	TRBJ1-5	.	.
TGTGCCAGCAGCTTTCACAGGTTGAACACTGAAGCTTTCTTT	CASSFHRLNTEAFF	TRBV5-5	TRBJ1-1	.	.
TGCGCCAGCAGATTGAGGGGGGCAGGCACTGAAGCTTTCTTT	CASRLRGAGTEAFF	TRBV5-1	TRBJ1-1	.	.
TGTGCCAGCAGTCGCTATGGCTACACCTTC	CASSRYGYTF	TRBV12-3/TRBV12-4	TRBJ1-2	once	.
TGTGCCAGCTCAGCAGGACAGGCGTACTATGGCTACACCTTC	CASSAGQAYYGYTF	TRBV18	TRBJ1-2	.	TRBD1
TGTGCCAGCAGTTTAGGCAAGAACACTGAAGCTTTCTTT	CASSLGKNTEAFF	TRBV12-3/TRBV12-4	TRBJ1-1	few	.
TGTGCCAGCAGCCCGGGCGAATGGCACAGCCTCCAAGAGACCCAGTACTTC	CASSPGEWHSLQETQYF	TRBV13	TRBJ2-5	.	.
TGTGCCAGCAGCGTAGCCCAATTTCGGGCCCAGTTCTTC	CASSVAQFRAQFF	TRBV9	TRBJ2-1	few	.
TGCGCCAGCAGCCAAGTAGGATTAGCCCCAGATACGCAGTATTTT	CASSQVGLAPDTQYF	TRBV4-1	TRBJ2-3	.	.
TGTGCCAGCAGGGTTAGACAGGGGTTGAACACTGAAGCTTTCTTT	CASRVRQGLNTEAFF	TRBV2	TRBJ1-1	.	TRBD1
TGTGCCAGCAGTTACTCGGGGGTTAGCACAGATACGCAGTATTTT	CASSYSGVSTDTQYF	TRBV6-5	TRBJ2-3	.	.
TGCGCCAGCAGCATGATCGGGGATGGCTACGAGCAGTACTTC	CASSMIGDGYEQYF	TRBV5-1	TRBJ2-7	.	.
TGTGCCAGCAGCTTACTACAGCGAGAGACCCAGTACTTC	CASSLLQRETQYF	TRBV6-5	TRBJ2-5	.	.
TGTGCCAGCAGTGGTCCACCGAACACCGGGGAGCTGTTTTTT	CASSGPPNTGELFF	TRBV2	TRBJ2-2	.	.